This paragraph covers one T cell receptor (beta chain) sequence. Both subsets, CD45RA+ naive and CD45RA-negative memory, were split from the CD4+ cells. Trimming stripped 2 bases from V and 3 bases from J, with 8 bases between. This CDR3 comprises 14 residues. In germline, CDR1 is MNHNY, CDR2 SVGAGI (reference sequence). The data were produced by immunoSEQ multiplex PCR, yet TCRdb's version contains in-frame clones alone and is incomplete. The table records approximately 2,300,000 clones, just under 95% of them present only once. These data are taken from a study of shared clonotypes between healthy human individuals.

The gene calls are TRBV6-6 and TRBJ1-5, with D unclear. The sample consisted of naive CD4+ T cells from PBMCs. Sample subset: CD45RA+ positively selected. This receptor was obtained from a man between 18 and 35 years old in good health. Some clones in this sample may be carry-over from other donors' samples. The CDR3 here is CASSYSRINQPQHF. The CDR3 DNA sequence: TGTGCCAGCAGTTACAGCAGGATCAATCAGCCCCAGCATTTT.